This T cell receptor (beta chain) was sequenced in a study of cytomegalovirus exposure and HLA in healthy donors. Primers included in the PCR were 60 Vbeta and 13 Jbeta primers. Some clones are missing from TCRdb's copy, which holds only in-frame ones; the method was immunoSEQ multiplex PCR. The data show 100,000 to 150,000 clones, about 80% seen once. The receptor comes from a man aged 35 to 55 in good health and CMV-seronegative. The specimen sequenced was PBMCs.

The CDR3 loop is CASSLGTGDGNQPQHF. In DNA, the CDR3 is TGTGCCAGCAGCTTAGGGACAGGGGATGGCAATCAGCCCCAGCATTTT. The V call is TRBV5-6, the J call TRBJ1-5; 10 nucleotides line up with TRBD1. Losses at the gene ends were 2 bases for V and 2 bases for J; bases not matched to a gene: 4. Germline CDR1 is SGHDT and CDR2 is YYEEEE. The CDR3 has 16 amino acids.